The 20 T cell receptor beta chains given below trace back to one sample, sequenced in a study of radiotherapy plus CTLA-4 blockade in lung cancer. Generated by immunoSEQ multiplex PCR, the TCRdb table keeps only in-frame clones and is missing some. The sample has 65,000 to 95,000 clones, around 86% seen once; the top ten hold over 35%. This specimen was peripheral blood, taken from a patient treated with radiotherapy plus ipilimumab. These receptors were obtained from a human donor with non-small cell lung cancer that progressed on radiotherapy plus ipilimumab.

This clone was detected only once. The chain recombines TRBV28 with TRBJ2-7; 7 bases match TRBD2. The CDR3 contains 13 residues. Per the germline V gene, CDR1 is MDHEN and CDR2 is SYDVKM. V lost 6 bases and J lost 7; bases outside the gene matches: 9. CDR3 bases: TGTGCCAGCAGCGCTAGACTAGCTCAAGAGCAGTACTTC. It translates to CASSARLAQEQYF. Combining the CDR3 with reference TRBV28 and TRBJ2-7 gives the whole variable domain DVKVTQSSRYLVKRTGEKVFLECVQDMDHENMFWYRQDPGLGLRLIYFSYDVKMKEKGDIPEGYSVSREKKERFSLILESASTNQTSMYLCASSARLAQEQYFGPGTRLTVT.

A single count supports this clone. The CDR3 region has the DNA TGTGCCAGCAGCTTAGGGGGGGCTAGCGGGTACGAGCAGTACGTC. This translates into CASSLGGASGYEQYV. V and J are TRBV7-8 and TRBJ2-7; 8 bases fit TRBD2. This CDR3 has 15 residues. V dropped 1 base and J dropped 4; count of bases not matched to a gene: 6. Germline CDR1 and CDR2: SGHVS and FQNEAQ.

J is TRBJ2-3 and V is TRBV9, with 7 bases aligning to TRBD1. The CDR3 contains 19 residues. The germline CDR1 and CDR2 sequences are SGDLS and YYNGEE. The V and J ends lost 4 bases and 7 bases, in that order; junction bases with no gene match: 24. CDR3 sequence reads: CASSITGTATFNPQHTQYF. The DNA of the CDR3 is TGTGCCAGCAGCATCACCGGGACAGCCACTTTCAACCCCCAGCATACGCAGTATTTT.

The chain recombines TRBV11-1 with TRBJ2-5; unclear D gene. Trimming removed 5 bases from V and 5 bases from J, with 12 bases in between. This CDR3 is built from 13 residues. CDR1 is SGHAT and CDR2 is FQDESV in the germline V gene (reference sequence). DNA for the CDR3: TGTGCCAGCAGCACCCATGGGTGGGAGACCCAGTACTTC. Protein sequence: CASSTHGWETQYF.

The rearrangement joins TRBV4-2 to TRBJ2-1, with TRBD2 identical over 9 bases. This CDR3 region has 15 residues. Trimming cost V 1 base and J 5 bases; bases outside gene matches: 3. The V gene's germline CDR1 is LGHNA and CDR2 YNFKEQ. CDR3 residues: CASSQALAGNNEQFF. CDR3 sequence (DNA): TGTGCCAGCAGCCAAGCACTAGCGGGCAACAATGAGCAGTTCTTC.

The rearrangement joins TRBV4-1 to TRBJ2-3; D may be TRBD2 (6 bases). The CDR3 covers 14 residues. Trimming took 4 bases from V and 2 from J, leaving 10 bases between them. CDR1 is MGHRA, CDR2 YSYEKL, per germline. The CDR3 protein is CASSLGGNTDTQYF. In nucleotides, the CDR3 is TGCGCCAGCAGCCTAGGAGGGAACACAGATACGCAGTATTTT.

The genes are TRBV27 and TRBJ1-2, with 7 nucleotides matching TRBD1. The CDR3 totals 15 residues. The V and J ends lost 0 bases and 4 bases, in that order; junction bases with no gene match: 5. The germline V gene encodes CDR1 MNHEY and CDR2 SMNVEV (reference sequence). CDR3 sequence (DNA): TGTGCCAGCAGTTTATCGACAGGGCTGGGCTATGGCTACACCTTC. It specifies CASSLSTGLGYGYTF.

This chain links TRBV2 with TRBJ1-3; D remains unclear. The germline V gene has CDR1 SNHLY and CDR2 FYNNEI. This CDR3 region has 11 residues. V was shortened by 4 bases and J by 3 bases, with 1 base between the two germline ends. The CDR3 loop reads CASSGGNTIYF. Here the CDR3 DNA reads TGTGCCAGCAGTGGTGGAAACACCATATATTTT.

The CDR3 DNA reads as TGCGCCAGCAGTGGTACAGGATTGGATACGCAGTATTTT. This codes for CASSGTGLDTQYF. The rearrangement joins TRBV10-2 to TRBJ2-3; D possibly corresponds to TRBD1 (5 bases). V lost 4 bases and J lost 6, with 11 bases in between. The CDR3 length is 13 residues. Germline V CDR1 and CDR2: WSHSY, SAAADI.

The chain links TRBV10-3 to TRBJ2-2, with 12 nucleotides matching TRBD2. The germline CDR1 and CDR2 sequences are ENHRY and SYGVKD. The CDR3 covers 13 residues. The V segment lost 9 bases and the J segment 9 bases; nucleotides outside the gene matches: 5. The CDR3 coding sequence is TGTGCCATGAGTCTAGCGGGAGGGCGGGAGCTGTTTTTT. Translating it yields CAMSLAGGRELFF.

V gene TRBV4-1 combines with J gene TRBJ2-5, with D perhaps matching TRBD2 (5 bases). Germline V gene sequence: CDR1 MGHRA, CDR2 YSYEKL. Deletions cut 4 bases from V and 5 bases from J, with 17 bases between. The CDR3 length is 15 residues. CDR3 protein: CASSLYSESQETQYF. CDR3 sequence (DNA): TGCGCCAGCAGCCTATATAGCGAGTCACAGGAGACCCAGTACTTC.

The J gene is TRBJ1-5, the V gene TRBV10-3; D remains ambiguous. The germline V gene has CDR1 ENHRY and CDR2 SYGVKD. This CDR3 has 13 amino acids. V lost 10 bases to trimming and J lost 0 bases, with 10 bases between them. The CDR3 sequence is CATQNYSNQPQHF. The CDR3 DNA is TGTGCCACACAGAATTATAGCAATCAGCCCCAGCATTTT.

The chain links TRBV21-1 to TRBJ2-2; no DNA check was done on the table's D call, TRBD2. TRBV21-1 is shown as a pseudogene. The CDR3 extends over 18 amino acids. This CDR3 is CASSNPSREASNTGELFF. The CDR3 DNA follows: TGTGCCAGCAGCAACCCCTCGCGGGAGGCTTCGAACACCGGGGAGCTGTTTTTT.

Only one count was recorded for this clone. The chain links TRBV15 to TRBJ1-2; D perhaps matches TRBD1 (6 bases). The germline V and J ends were trimmed by 6 bases and 8 bases, with 16 bases remaining between them. This CDR3 comprises 13 residues. Germline V gives CDR1 LNHNV, CDR2 YYDKDF (reference sequence). The CDR3 DNA is TGTGCCACCAGAGAAAGGGGGGATCAAGGCTACACCTTC. It yields the protein CATRERGDQGYTF.

The chain carries TRBV4-2 and TRBJ2-7, with 10 bases lining up with TRBD1. The germline V gene has CDR1 LGHNA and CDR2 YNFKEQ. V gave up 0 bases and J gave up 5 bases; unmatched junction bases: 4. There are 15 residues in the CDR3. The CDR3 sequence is CASSQDEGQGNEQYF. Written as DNA, the CDR3 is TGTGCCAGCAGCCAAGATGAGGGACAGGGGAACGAGCAGTACTTC.

The rearrangement joins TRBV29-1 to TRBJ1-2; D unresolved. There are 12 residues in the CDR3. The germline V and J ends were trimmed by 5 bases and 4 bases, with 11 bases remaining between them. The V gene's germline CDR1 is SQVTM and CDR2 ANQGSEA. The CDR3 bases are TGCAGCGTTAGTAAGGAAGGCTATGGCTACACCTTC. This encodes CSVSKEGYGYTF.

The genes are TRBV6-5 and TRBJ2-2; the D gene is possibly TRBD2 (5 bases). Trimming left V 4 bases short and J 5 bases short, with 11 bases between. This CDR3 comprises 14 residues. Germline CDR1 is MNHEY and CDR2 is SVGAGI. DNA for the CDR3: TGTGCCAGCAGTTCTTCAGGCGGGACCGGGGAGCTGTTTTTT. Encoded protein: CASSSSGGTGELFF.

The J gene is TRBJ2-1, the V gene TRBV7-6, with 12 bases that match TRBD2. The CDR3 spans 15 residues. The junction had 7 bases not matched to a gene; V was cut back by 5 bases and J by 8 bases. Germline V gene sequence: CDR1 SGHVS, CDR2 FNYEAQ. The CDR3 bases are TGTGCCAGCAGCATCGGACTAGCGGGACTGGATGAGCAGTTCTTC. Its translation is CASSIGLAGLDEQFF.

V and J are TRBV6-1 and TRBJ1-2, with D maybe TRBD1 (5 bases). The CDR3 length is 13 residues. Germline CDR1 reads MNHNS; CDR2 reads SASEGT. V was cut by 1 base and J by 5 bases, with 8 bases left in between. CDR3 loop: CASSEGQWYGYTF. The CDR3 DNA follows: TGTGCCAGCAGTGAAGGACAGTGGTATGGCTACACCTTC.

This chain links TRBV29-1 with TRBJ1-1; a weak D match, TRBD1 (5 bases). Trimming left V 7 bases short and J 8 bases short, with 23 bases between. Germline V lookup: CDR1 SQVTM, CDR2 ANQGSEA. The CDR3 consists of 14 residues. The CDR3 DNA follows: TGCAGCGCCCTCTGGTCGGGACGTCAATCCGAAGCTTTCTTT. Residues: CSALWSGRQSEAFF.